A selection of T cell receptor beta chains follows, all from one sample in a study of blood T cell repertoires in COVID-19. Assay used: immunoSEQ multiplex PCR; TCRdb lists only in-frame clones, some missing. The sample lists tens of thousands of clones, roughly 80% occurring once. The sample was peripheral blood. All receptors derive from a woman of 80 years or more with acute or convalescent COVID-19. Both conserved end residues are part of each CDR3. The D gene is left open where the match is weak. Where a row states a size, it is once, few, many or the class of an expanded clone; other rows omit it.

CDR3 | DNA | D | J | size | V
CSALDSNYGYTF | TGCAGCGCACTCGACAGCAACTATGGCTACACCTTC | . | TRBJ1-2 | . | TRBV29-1
CARDWDSSRSGANVLTF | TGTGCCAGAGATTGGGACAGCTCTCGCTCTGGGGCCAACGTCCTGACTTTC | TRBD1 | TRBJ2-6 | . | TRBV30
CASSHGQGNNQPQHF | TGTGCCAGCAGCCACGGGCAGGGGAACAATCAGCCCCAGCATTTT | . | TRBJ1-5 | . | TRBV6-2/TRBV6-3
CSVARVMNTEAFF | TGCAGCGTTGCGCGGGTCATGAACACTGAAGCTTTCTTT | . | TRBJ1-1 | . | TRBV29-1
CASSLESSQETQYF | TGTGCCAGCAGCTTAGAATCTAGCCAAGAGACCCAGTACTTC | . | TRBJ2-5 | . | TRBV7-9
CASVTAGNTEAFF | TGTGCCAGCGTCACCGCGGGGAACACTGAAGCTTTCTTT | . | TRBJ1-1 | once | TRBV13
CSVGSGSDSPLHF | TGCAGCGTTGGGTCGGGGAGCGATTCACCCCTCCACTTT | . | TRBJ1-6 | . | TRBV29-1
CSAWDRASYTF | TGCAGTGCGTGGGACAGGGCAAGCTACACCTTC | TRBD1 | TRBJ1-2 | . | TRBV20-1
CASSGERGGYTF | TGTGCCAGCAGCGGGGAGAGAGGTGGCTACACCTTC | . | TRBJ1-2 | . | TRBV21-1
CASSSQGASDTQYF | TGTGCCAGCAGCTCTCAGGGGGCCTCAGATACGCAGTATTTT | TRBD1 | TRBJ2-3 | . | TRBV5-4
CASSVFAGASTDTQYF | TGTGCCAGCAGCGTATTCGCAGGGGCTAGCACAGATACGCAGTATTTT | . | TRBJ2-3 | . | TRBV9
CASSSSFGGGLEQYF | TGTGCCAGCAGCTCCTCCTTCGGGGGTGGACTCGAGCAGTACTTC | . | TRBJ2-7 | . | TRBV7-2
CASSQMTGDYGYTF | TGTGCCAGCTCACAGATGACAGGGGACTATGGCTACACCTTC | TRBD1 | TRBJ1-2 | . | TRBV18
CASSLDRGYTDTQYF | TGTGCCAGCAGCTTGGACAGGGGTTACACAGATACGCAGTATTTT | TRBD1 | TRBJ2-3 | . | TRBV5-4
CASSIGQGNTEAFF | TGTGCCAGCTCTATCGGACAGGGGAACACTGAAGCTTTCTTT | TRBD1 | TRBJ1-1 | few | TRBV2
CAGGATRNVLTF | TGTGCCGGAGGGGCGACTCGCAACGTCCTGACTTTC | . | TRBJ2-6 | . | TRBV30
CASSPGQGNYGYTF | TGTGCCAGCAGCCCGGGACAGGGGAACTATGGCTACACCTTC | TRBD1 | TRBJ1-2 | few | TRBV9
CASSTPRERVNTGELFF | TGTGCCAGCAGCACCCCAAGGGAGCGGGTAAACACCGGGGAGCTGTTTTTT | . | TRBJ2-2 | . | TRBV5-4
CASSRAGGENTEAFF | TGTGCCAGCAGCCGGGCGGGGGGTGAGAACACTGAAGCTTTCTTT | . | TRBJ1-1 | few | TRBV5-4
CASSPGTSTGGYTF | TGTGCCAGCAGCCCCGGGACTTCCACGGGGGGCTACACCTTC | . | TRBJ1-2 | . | TRBV6-5
CASSPVAGGTDTQYF | TGTGCCAGCTCACCAGTAGCGGGGGGCACAGATACGCAGTATTTT | TRBD2 | TRBJ2-3 | . | TRBV18
CASSPRGAGGTETQYF | TGTGCCAGCAGCCCCAGGGGTGCGGGGGGGACAGAGACCCAGTACTTC | TRBD2 | TRBJ2-5 | . | TRBV11-2
CASSVEGTNYGYTF | TGTGCCAGCAGCGTAGAGGGGACTAACTATGGCTACACCTTC | . | TRBJ1-2 | . | TRBV9
CASSRDWNTGELFF | TGTGCCAGCAGTCGAGACTGGAACACCGGGGAGCTGTTTTTT | . | TRBJ2-2 | . | TRBV6-4
CASRNWGTGAQVGELFF | TGTGCCAGCAGGAATTGGGGGACAGGGGCGCAGGTCGGGGAGCTGTTTTTT | TRBD1 | TRBJ2-2 | few | TRBV11-3
CASSGLAGLQRRGANVLTF | TGTGCCAGCAGTGGTCTCGCGGGACTCCAAAGGCGAGGGGCCAACGTCCTGACTTTC | . | TRBJ2-6 | . | TRBV6-1
CASSKASGGLGGANVLTF | TGTGCCAGTAGTAAGGCTAGCGGGGGACTTGGAGGGGCCAACGTCCTGACTTTC | TRBD2 | TRBJ2-6 | once | TRBV19
CASSLPREGYTF | TGTGCCAGCAGCTTACCACGGGAAGGCTACACCTTC | . | TRBJ1-2 | . | TRBV5-4
CASSLNQPQHF | TGTGCCAGCAGTCTGAATCAGCCCCAGCATTTT | . | TRBJ1-5 | . | TRBV12-3/TRBV12-4